This is a list of T cell receptor beta chains from one sample in a study of cytomegalovirus exposure and HLA in healthy donors. TCRdb keeps only in-frame clones here, not all; method: immunoSEQ multiplex PCR. The sample has 130,000 or so clones, roughly three fifths seen once; the top ten hold less than 2%. Source material: PBMCs. These receptors were collected from a man between 18 and 29 years old in good health and CMV-seronegative. Both conserved end residues are trimmed from each CDR3.

CDR3 length	J gene	V gene	CDR3 protein
12	TRBJ2-7	TRBV14	ASSQEVVAYEQY
11	TRBJ2-1	TRBV27	ASSFSITNEQF
12	TRBJ1-2	TRBV2	ASTTDRAIGGYT
11	TRBJ1-3	TRBV7-9	AQSGTSGNTIY
12	TRBJ2-5	TRBV9	ASSVRGDWREQY
11	TRBJ2-7	TRBV28	ASSSRERYQQY
16	TRBJ2-1	TRBV5-1	ASSFWRGGPAGDNEQF
11	TRBJ2-3	TRBV10-1	ASSEQSMDTQY
13	TRBJ2-7	TRBV7-2	ASSTRLDSFYEQY
14	TRBJ2-1	TRBV10-3	AISQGVAGVPNEQF
14	TRBJ1-2	TRBV11-2	ASSLWSTDANYGYT
14	TRBJ1-3	TRBV19	ASSPLDRGLGNTIY
14	TRBJ2-3	TRBV18	ASSPITSGSTDTQY
13	TRBJ2-3	TRBV27	ASSLTGGGTDTQY
12	TRBJ2-7	TRBV5-4	ASSPGTDSYEQY
13	TRBJ2-5	TRBV5-4	ATTWGGGTQETQY
13	TRBJ1-5	TRBV28	ASSLSRALGQPQH
13	TRBJ2-1	TRBV7-9	ASSPGLAGGGEQF
10	TRBJ2-7	TRBV5-1	ASRKDRAEQY
15	TRBJ2-3	TRBV4-1	ASSQEPSGVSTDTQY
12	TRBJ2-1	TRBV19	ASSIFGQGGEQF
13	TRBJ2-5	TRBV28	ASSGSGGPQETQY
11	TRBJ2-5	TRBV10-3	AISERRGETQY
10	TRBJ2-2	TRBV5-4	ASSRLAGELF
10	TRBJ2-2	TRBV19	ASNVASGELF
13	TRBJ2-5	TRBV4-2	ASSQGRRGEETQY
12	TRBJ1-6	TRBV7-8	ASSPRQGNSPLH
13	TRBJ2-1	TRBV30	ACQRLSGGHSEQF
12	TRBJ1-1	TRBV28	ASTEGALNTEAF
13	TRBJ2-1	TRBV7-2	ASSLLRGSYNEQF
11	TRBJ1-5	TRBV2	ASIGAGGQPQH
13	TRBJ2-3	TRBV7-2	ASSLQGARGDTQY
11	TRBJ2-3	TRBV14	ASSHAAQRGQY
12	TRBJ1-3	TRBV11-2	ASSLDRTGTTIY
11	TRBJ2-3	TRBV7-9	ASSGRGTDTQY
12	TRBJ2-7	TRBV6-5	ASTRLAGSHEQY
11	TRBJ2-3	TRBV27	ASSRTYTDTQY
14	TRBJ1-1	TRBV28	ASSFFLRALNTEAF
10	TRBJ1-3	TRBV13	ASSIMGNTIY
10	TRBJ1-6	TRBV10-3	ATGRGNSPLH
10	TRBJ2-3	TRBV30	AGQGQGDTQY
12	TRBJ2-5	TRBV5-1	ASSFGQGRWEQY
14	TRBJ2-3	TRBV7-2	ASSSGGGDSRDTQY
14	TRBJ2-1	TRBV9	ASSAVLAGIHNEQF
12	TRBJ1-1	TRBV6-5	ASSPRPGGTEAF
13	TRBJ2-7	TRBV4-1	ASSQASLGGYEQY
11	TRBJ2-3	TRBV7-2	ASSPTRVATQY
9	TRBJ1-1	TRBV30	AWSQTLEAF
11	TRBJ1-1	TRBV6-6	ASSLSGPTEAF